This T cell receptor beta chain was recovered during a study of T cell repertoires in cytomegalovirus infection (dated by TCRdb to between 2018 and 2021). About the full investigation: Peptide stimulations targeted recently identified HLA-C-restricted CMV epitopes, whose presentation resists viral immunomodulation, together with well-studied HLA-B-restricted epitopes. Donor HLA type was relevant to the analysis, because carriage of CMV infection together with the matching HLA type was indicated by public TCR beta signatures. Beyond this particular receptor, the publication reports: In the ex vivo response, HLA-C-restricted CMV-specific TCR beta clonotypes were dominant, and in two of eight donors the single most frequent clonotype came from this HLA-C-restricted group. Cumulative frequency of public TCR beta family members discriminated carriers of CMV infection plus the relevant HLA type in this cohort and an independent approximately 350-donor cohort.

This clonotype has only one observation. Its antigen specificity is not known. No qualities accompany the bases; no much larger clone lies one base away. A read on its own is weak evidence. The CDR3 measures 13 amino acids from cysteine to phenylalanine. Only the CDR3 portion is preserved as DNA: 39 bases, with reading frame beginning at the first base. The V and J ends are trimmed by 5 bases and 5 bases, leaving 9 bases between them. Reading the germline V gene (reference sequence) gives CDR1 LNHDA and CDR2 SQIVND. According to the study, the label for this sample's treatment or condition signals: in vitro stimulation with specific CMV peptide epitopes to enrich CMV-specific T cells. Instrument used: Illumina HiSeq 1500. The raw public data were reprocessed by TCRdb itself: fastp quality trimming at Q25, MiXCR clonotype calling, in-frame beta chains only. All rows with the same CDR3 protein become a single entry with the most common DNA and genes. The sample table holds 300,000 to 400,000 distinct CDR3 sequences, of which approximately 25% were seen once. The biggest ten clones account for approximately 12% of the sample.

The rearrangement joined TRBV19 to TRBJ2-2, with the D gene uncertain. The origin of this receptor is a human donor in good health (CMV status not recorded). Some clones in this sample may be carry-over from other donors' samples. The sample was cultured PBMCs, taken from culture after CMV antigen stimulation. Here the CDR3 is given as CASSPRRTGELFF. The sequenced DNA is TGTGCCAGTAGTCCTAGGCGTACCGGGGAGCTGTTTTTT.